The rows below give T cell receptor beta chains drawn from one sample of a study of T-cell reconstitution after alpha-beta-depleted transplantation in children. Each CDR3 protein gets one entry after TCRdb re-called the PCR reads with MiXCR. The data show about 180,000 distinct CDR3 sequences, with over 8.5% seen just once and about 13% held by the top ten. The source material was PBMCs, sampled before TCRalphabeta/CD19-depleted stem cell transplant. These receptors all stem from a boy aged 2 to 10 with acute myeloid leukemia, due to receive a stem cell transplant. Each CDR3 is given with its conserved first and last residue. D genes are given only for firm matches. Each size is once, few, many, or a class for an expanded clone.

v_gene	d_gene	abundance	j_gene	CDR3nt	CDR3aa
TRBV10-2	TRBD1	many	TRBJ2-1	TGCGCCAGCAGTGAGACAGGGGTTGGCAATGAGCAGTTCTTC	CASSETGVGNEQFF
TRBV5-1	-	many	TRBJ2-2	TGCGCCAGCAGCTTTTTTGACGGGGAGCTGTTTTTT	CASSFFDGELFF
TRBV20-1	-	many	TRBJ2-1	TGCAGTGCTTCCGACAGTAGCTCCTACAATGAGCAGTTCTTC	CSASDSSSYNEQFF
TRBV4-2	TRBD2	many	TRBJ2-5	TGTGCCAGCAGCCAAGACCTAGCGGGGGCCACCCAGTACTTC	CASSQDLAGATQYF
TRBV6-1	TRBD2	many	TRBJ2-1	TGTGCCAGCAGAGGGACTAGTTTCCATGAGCAGTTCTTC	CASRGTSFHEQFF
TRBV4-1	-	many	TRBJ2-7	TGCGCCAGCAGCCAAAAGGTACTCTACGAGCAGTACTTC	CASSQKVLYEQYF
TRBV20-1	TRBD1	few	TRBJ1-5	TGCAGTGCTCTCTCCCCGGGACAGGGTTTGGCTCAGCCCCAGCATTTT	CSALSPGQGLAQPQHF
TRBV20-1	-	many	TRBJ2-2	TGCAGTGCTTTTCTAGCGACCGGGGAGCTGTTTTTT	CSAFLATGELFF
TRBV5-5	-	many	TRBJ2-1	TGTGCCAGCAGCCCCGAGCTCATACTTGTACTAAACAATGAGCAGTTCTTC	CASSPELILVLNNEQFF
TRBV28	-	many	TRBJ1-2	TGTGCCAGCAGTTGGCCGGGGCCGGATGGCTACACCTTC	CASSWPGPDGYTF
TRBV20-1	-	many	TRBJ2-7	TGCAGTGCTAGAGAACCAGCCATCCCCGAGCAGTACTTC	CSAREPAIPEQYF
TRBV5-1	TRBD2	many	TRBJ2-5	TGCGCCAGCAGCCCGGGACTAGCGGGGGGCGTGCAAGAGACCCAGTACTTC	CASSPGLAGGVQETQYF
TRBV10-3	-	many	TRBJ1-1	TGTGCCACCAAGAAGGACGGGGGTCTGGGCACTGAAGCTTTCTTT	CATKKDGGLGTEAFF
TRBV7-9	-	once	TRBJ2-5	TGTGCCAGCAGCTTAGCAGGCAGGGTTGTCGAGACCCAGTACTTC	CASSLAGRVVETQYF
TRBV7-9	TRBD1	many	TRBJ1-4	TGTGCCAGCAGCCAAGGGGACAGGGGAAATGAAAAACTGTTTTTT	CASSQGDRGNEKLFF
TRBV6-1	-	many	TRBJ1-1	TGTGCCAGCAGTGGCCAGGTAGATGGGGAAGCTTTCTTT	CASSGQVDGEAFF
TRBV29-1	TRBD1	many	TRBJ1-1	TGCAGCGTTGGGGGGGGGACAGGGGCGGAAGAAGCTTTCTTT	CSVGGGTGAEEAFF